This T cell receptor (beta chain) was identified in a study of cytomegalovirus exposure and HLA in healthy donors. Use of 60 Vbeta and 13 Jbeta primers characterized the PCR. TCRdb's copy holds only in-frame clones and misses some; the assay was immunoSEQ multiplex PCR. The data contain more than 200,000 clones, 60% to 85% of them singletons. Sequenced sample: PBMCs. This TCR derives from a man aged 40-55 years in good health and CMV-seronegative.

The CDR3 nucleotides read TGTGCCTGGAGTCGCCAGCGGGAGGCCTTGGATGAGCAGTTCTTC. It specifies CAWSRQREALDEQFF. The gene calls are TRBV30 and TRBJ2-1; 9 nucleotides match TRBD2. Germline assignment: CDR1 GTSNPN and CDR2 SVGIG (reference sequence). The CDR3 spans 15 residues. V trimming: 2 bases; J trimming: 8 bases; junction bases outside the gene matches: 10.